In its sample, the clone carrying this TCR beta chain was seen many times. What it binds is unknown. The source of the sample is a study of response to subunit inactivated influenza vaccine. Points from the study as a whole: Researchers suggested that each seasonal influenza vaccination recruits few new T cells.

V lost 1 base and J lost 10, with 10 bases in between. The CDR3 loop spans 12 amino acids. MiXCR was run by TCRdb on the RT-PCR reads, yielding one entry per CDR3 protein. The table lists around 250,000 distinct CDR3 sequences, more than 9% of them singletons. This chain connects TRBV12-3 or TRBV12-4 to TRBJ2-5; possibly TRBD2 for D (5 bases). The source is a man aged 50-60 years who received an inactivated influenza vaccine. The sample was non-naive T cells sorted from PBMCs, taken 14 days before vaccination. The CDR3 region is CASSLGGKSQYF. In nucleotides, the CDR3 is TGTGCCAGCAGTTTAGGAGGGAAGAGCCAGTACTTC.